These 29 T cell receptor beta chains came from one sample sequenced in a study of OX40 agonist ivuxolimab in advanced cancers. Generated by immunoSEQ multiplex PCR, the TCRdb table keeps only in-frame clones and is missing some. The data contain roughly 73,000 clones, around 88% of them singletons. The source material was CD4+ or CD8+ T cells sorted from blood, sampled in a trial of the OX40 agonist ivuxolimab. The origin of the receptors is an adult with an advanced solid tumor such as melanoma, head and neck, liver or kidney cancer.

Notes on this clone: This CDR3 is also generated by other DNA sequences in the sample. The chain recombines TRBV19 with TRBJ1-1; D is possibly TRBD1 (5 bases). Germline V CDR1 and CDR2: LNHDA, SQIVND (reference sequence). V was shortened by 6 bases and J by 3 bases, with 14 bases between the two germline ends. The CDR3 consists of 14 residues. The CDR3 sequence: CASSSDTWDTEAFF. The CDR3 bases are TGTGCCAGTAGCTCGGACACTTGGGACACTGAAGCTTTCTTT.

In its sample, this clone was seen once. This chain joins TRBV7-3 and TRBJ2-1; 9 nucleotides match TRBD1. Germline values: CDR1 SGHTA, CDR2 FQGTGA. The CDR3 is 14 amino acids. V was pared by 2 bases and J by 9 bases, with 5 bases of the junction left unmatched. This chain's CDR3 is CASSLPGQGREQFF. The DNA of the CDR3 is TGTGCCAGCAGCTTACCGGGACAGGGTCGTGAGCAGTTCTTC.

The chain has TRBV18 and TRBJ1-1; the D gene is possibly TRBD1 (5 bases). The germline CDR1 and CDR2 sequences are KGHSH and LQKENI. Between the trimmed V and J ends, which lost 8 bases and 4 bases, there was a span of 20 bases. The CDR3 is 15 amino acids. CDR3 amino acids: CASHPAGPRGTEAFF. In DNA, the CDR3 is TGTGCCAGCCACCCGGCAGGGCCAAGGGGCACTGAAGCTTTCTTT. The variable domain in full, with the rest retrieved from reference TRBV18 and TRBJ1-1, is NAGVMQNPRHLVRRRGQEARLRCSPMKGHSHVYWYRQLPEEGLKFMVYLQKENIIDESGMPKERFSAEFPKEGPSILRIQQVVRGDSAAYFCASHPAGPRGTEAFFGQGTRLTVV.

The chain employs TRBV7-2 and TRBJ1-3; weak D call: TRBD1 (6 bases). The V gene's germline CDR1 is SGHTA and CDR2 FQGNSA. With 7 bases removed from V and 4 bases from J, the gap between germline ends came to 11 bases. This CDR3 has 13 residues. The CDR3 bases are TGTGCCAGCACCGGACAGCCCGGAAACACCATATATTTT. It is translated as CASTGQPGNTIYF.

V and J are TRBV4-2 and TRBJ2-7; TRBD2 matches at 10 bases. Germline trimming cut 0 bases from V and 4 bases from J; bases unmatched to any gene: 3. CDR1 LGHNA and CDR2 YNFKEQ come from the germline V gene. There are 15 residues in the CDR3. CDR3 amino acids: CASSQDLTSGYEQYF. As DNA, the CDR3 is TGTGCCAGCAGCCAAGATCTGACTAGCGGGTACGAGCAGTACTTC.

The chain carries TRBV28 and TRBJ1-1, with D hard to call. CDR3 length: 12 amino acids. The V end lost 6 bases, the J end lost 0 bases, and 5 bases lay between the germline ends. Germline CDR1 is MDHEN and CDR2 is SYDVKM. The CDR3: CASSLVNTEAFF. The DNA of the CDR3 is TGTGCCAGCAGCCTAGTGAACACTGAAGCTTTCTTT.

The chain carries TRBV5-1 and TRBJ2-3; unclear D gene. CDR1 and CDR2 from the germline V gene are SGHRS and YFSETQ. This CDR3 region has 14 residues. The V and J ends lost 0 bases and 4 bases respectively, with 9 bases between them. As DNA, the CDR3 is TGCGCCAGCAGCTTGGGCCAGTGGGCAGATACGCAGTATTTT. Translated: CASSLGQWADTQYF.

V and J are TRBV30 and TRBJ2-7; D call uncertain. V was clipped by 3 bases and J by 7 bases, with 10 bases between them. The CDR3 is made up of 11 amino acids. Germline V CDR1 and CDR2: GTSNPN, SVGIG (reference sequence). This CDR3 is CAWSGFREQYF. CDR3 bases: TGTGCCTGGAGCGGCTTTAGGGAGCAGTACTTC.

The V gene is TRBV5-1, the J gene TRBJ2-7; D could derive from TRBD1 or TRBD2 (5 bases each). The CDR3 totals 13 residues. Germline loops: CDR1 SGHRS, CDR2 YFSETQ. V was shortened by 3 bases and J by 8 bases, with 15 bases between the two germline ends. Written as DNA, the CDR3 is TGCGCCAGCAGCTGGGACCATTTGAAGCAGCAGTACTTC. Translating it yields CASSWDHLKQQYF.

The rearrangement joins TRBV2 to TRBJ1-4; a possible D gene is TRBD1 (5 bases). V lost 6 bases to trimming and J lost 3 bases, with 11 bases between them. Germline V lookup: CDR1 SNHLY, CDR2 FYNNEI. The CDR3 has 14 residues. CDR3 protein: CASSNPGANEKLFF. CDR3 nucleotides: TGTGCCAGCAGCAACCCGGGGGCTAATGAAAAACTGTTTTTT.

Only one count was recorded for this clone. The chain couples TRBV28 to TRBJ1-1; 9 nucleotides line up with TRBD1. The trim removed 5 bases at V and 6 bases at J, leaving 10 bases unmatched. The CDR3 contains 15 residues. Germline CDR1 is MDHEN and CDR2 is SYDVKM. The CDR3: CASSEPGQGFPEAFF. In DNA form, the CDR3 reads TGTGCCAGCAGTGAACCGGGACAGGGATTTCCTGAAGCTTTCTTT.

The chain combines TRBV18 with TRBJ2-7; the match to TRBD2 covers 13 bases. The CDR3 length is 15 residues. Germline V gene sequence: CDR1 KGHSH, CDR2 LQKENI. Losses at the gene ends were 6 bases for V and 5 bases for J; bases not matched to a gene: 7. The CDR3 bases are TGTGCCAGCTCGAATACTAGCGGGAGGGGGAACGAGCAGTACTTC. Its protein product is CASSNTSGRGNEQYF.

V gene TRBV14 combines with J gene TRBJ2-5; D possibly corresponds to TRBD2 (5 bases). Per germline, CDR1 SGHDN and CDR2 FVKESK. Trimming took off 4 bases at V and 4 bases at J, with 10 bases between the two ends. The CDR3 consists of 13 residues. The CDR3 DNA reads as TGTGCCAGCAGCCTCCTACGGGGAGAGACCCAGTACTTC. This gives the protein CASSLLRGETQYF.

This sequence joins TRBV29-1 and TRBJ1-4; D uncertain. Germline V gene lookup returns CDR1 SQVTM and CDR2 ANQGSEA. Trimming stripped 3 bases from V and 6 bases from J, with 8 bases between. This CDR3 spans 12 amino acids. The CDR3 DNA is TGCAGCGTTGAGATGGCGGATGAAAAACTGTTTTTT. It yields the protein CSVEMADEKLFF.

This clone showed up just a few times. The chain carries TRBV5-1 and TRBJ2-5; weak D call: TRBD1 (6 bases). V lost 4 bases and J lost 5, with 15 bases in between. CDR3 length: 14 amino acids. Germline CDR1 reads SGHRS; CDR2 reads YFSETQ. The chain's CDR3 is CASSIQGRAETQYF. The CDR3 nucleotides are TGCGCCAGCAGCATCCAGGGGCGAGCGGAGACCCAGTACTTC.

The chain carries TRBV21-1 and TRBJ2-1; the table calls TRBD2, which could not be checked here. TRBV21-1 counts as a pseudogene. The CDR3 runs to 16 residues. This CDR3 reads CASNPGLESSYNEQFF. CDR3 in DNA: TGTGCCAGCAACCCGGGACTAGAGTCGTCCTACAATGAGCAGTTCTTC.

J is TRBJ2-5 and V is TRBV6-1; D is unclear. This CDR3 is 10 amino acids long. CDR1 is MNHNS and CDR2 is SASEGT in the germline V gene. V gave up 7 bases and J gave up 5 bases, with 5 bases separating them. The CDR3 DNA is TGTGCCAGCACGCTGGAGACCCAGTACTTC. This sequence encodes CASTLETQYF.

This chain uses TRBV29-1 with TRBJ1-2; 11 positions agree with TRBD1. V was pared by 6 bases and J by 7 bases, with 4 bases of the junction left unmatched. CDR3 length: 12 amino acids. From germline, CDR1 is SQVTM and CDR2 ANQGSEA. The CDR3 loop reads CSVRTGGSGYTF. The CDR3 DNA follows: TGCAGCGTCAGGACAGGGGGCAGTGGCTACACCTTC. Variable domain in full (rest from reference TRBV29-1 and TRBJ1-2): SAVISQKPSRDICQRGTSLTIQCQVDSQVTMMFWYRQQPGQSLTLIATANQGSEATYESGFVIDKFPISRPNLTFSTLTVSNMSPEDSSIYLCSVRTGGSGYTFGSGTRLTVV.

This chain uses TRBV5-6 with TRBJ2-2; no definite D call. The CDR3 contains 14 residues. The V gene lost 0 bases and the J gene lost 1 base, with 4 bases spanning the gap. The germline V gene has CDR1 SGHDT and CDR2 YYEEEE. CDR3 nucleotides: TGTGCCAGCAGCTTGGGTGGGAACACCGGGGAGCTGTTTTTT. It encodes CASSLGGNTGELFF.

The chain joins TRBV5-6 to TRBJ2-5, with a possible D match to TRBD1 (5 bases). Deletions cut 4 bases from V and 1 base from J, with 14 bases between. This CDR3 comprises 15 residues. Germline V gives CDR1 SGHDT, CDR2 YYEEEE. The DNA for the CDR3 is TGTGCCAGCAGCCATGACAGAATTCTCCAAGAGACCCAGTACTTC. Its protein product is CASSHDRILQETQYF.

The chain uses TRBV6-6 and TRBJ1-5; 11 nucleotides align to TRBD1. Germline V gene sequence: CDR1 MNHNY, CDR2 SVGAGI (reference sequence). The CDR3 contains 16 residues. Trimming removed 6 bases from V and 0 bases from J; junction bases left unmatched: 4. As DNA, the CDR3 is TGTGCCAGCAGAACCGGGACAGGGGGTAGCAATCAGCCCCAGCATTTT. It codes for CASRTGTGGSNQPQHF.

The rearrangement links TRBV19 to TRBJ1-5; D is unclear. Germline assignment: CDR1 LNHDA and CDR2 SQIVND (reference sequence). V lost 3 bases and J lost 7, with 7 bases in between. CDR3 size: 12 residues. CDR3 residues: CASSIEAQPQHF. For the CDR3, the DNA is TGTGCCAGTAGTATTGAGGCCCAGCCCCAGCATTTT. The entire variable domain, with the rest obtained from reference TRBV19 and TRBJ1-5, is as follows: DGGITQSPKYLFRKEGQNVTLSCEQNLNHDAMYWYRQDPGQGLRLIYYSQIVNDFQKGDIAEGYSVSREKKESFPLTVTSAQKNPTAFYLCASSIEAQPQHFGDGTRLSIL.

The chain is built from TRBV5-4 and TRBJ1-1; 8 nucleotides match TRBD1. After removal of 5 bases from V and 6 bases from J, the junction contained 9 bases not matched to a gene. The CDR3 extends over 14 amino acids. Germline V gene sequence: CDR1 SGHNT, CDR2 YYREEE (reference sequence). The CDR3 DNA follows: TGTGCCAGCAGGAAAGGACAGGGTTTGCCTGAAGCTTTCTTT. Translated, it gives CASRKGQGLPEAFF.

The chain recombines TRBV7-3 with TRBJ2-7; perhaps TRBD2 as D (7 bases). CDR1 is SGHTA and CDR2 is FQGTGA in the germline V gene. This CDR3 comprises 15 residues. The V and J ends lost 5 bases and 2 bases respectively, with 16 bases between them. DNA for the CDR3: TGTGCCAGCAGCCCCCGTGGGGGGGCGGCCTACGAGCAGTACTTC. It specifies CASSPRGGAAYEQYF.

V is TRBV5-6 and J is TRBJ2-5; D gene ambiguous. The CDR3 length is 15 residues. The germline CDR1 and CDR2 sequences are SGHDT and YYEEEE. Trimming left V 2 bases short and J 2 bases short, with 13 bases between. This CDR3 reads CASSFRALTQETQYF. The CDR3 nucleotides read TGTGCCAGCAGCTTCCGGGCCCTAACACAAGAGACCCAGTACTTC.

The chain links TRBV4-1 to TRBJ2-1, with 7 bases aligning to TRBD1. The CDR3 length is 17 residues. The germline V gene encodes CDR1 MGHRA and CDR2 YSYEKL. Trimming at V came to 0 bases and at J to 0 bases, leaving 5 bases not matched to a gene. The CDR3 sequence: CASSQDQGQSSYNEQFF. The CDR3 DNA reads TGCGCCAGCAGCCAAGACCAGGGACAGAGCTCCTACAATGAGCAGTTCTTC.

Written as DNA, the CDR3 is TGTGCCAGCAGCTTGGGAGGACAAAGTCCCTATGGCTACACCTTC. Translated, it gives CASSLGGQSPYGYTF. The chain uses TRBV5-6 and TRBJ1-2; D is perhaps TRBD1 (5 bases). Trimming took off 0 bases at V and 4 bases at J, with 13 bases between the two ends. In germline, CDR1 is SGHDT, CDR2 YYEEEE. The CDR3 contains 15 residues. Full variable domain (remainder filled in from reference TRBV5-6 and TRBJ1-2): DAGVTQSPTHLIKTRGQQVTLRCSPKSGHDTVSWYQQALGQGPQFIFQYYEEEERQRGNFPDRFSGHQFPNYSSELNVNALLLGDSALYLCASSLGGQSPYGYTFGSGTRLTVV.

V gene TRBV5-6 combines with J gene TRBJ1-5; unclear D gene. V was shortened by 0 bases and J by 0 bases, with 7 bases between the two germline ends. The CDR3 is made up of 15 amino acids. Germline V gene data show CDR1 as SGHDT and CDR2 as YYEEEE. CDR3 sequence reads: CASSLGFNSNQPQHF. In DNA form, the CDR3 reads TGTGCCAGCAGCTTGGGCTTTAATAGCAATCAGCCCCAGCATTTT.

The chain recombines TRBV6-1 with TRBJ2-2; D is unresolved. V was shortened by 6 bases and J by 4 bases, with 12 bases between the two germline ends. In germline, CDR1 is MNHNS, CDR2 SASEGT. The CDR3 has 14 residues. CDR3 protein: CASSHYYGTGELFF. In nucleotides, the CDR3 is TGTGCCAGCAGCCATTACTATGGCACCGGGGAGCTGTTTTTT.